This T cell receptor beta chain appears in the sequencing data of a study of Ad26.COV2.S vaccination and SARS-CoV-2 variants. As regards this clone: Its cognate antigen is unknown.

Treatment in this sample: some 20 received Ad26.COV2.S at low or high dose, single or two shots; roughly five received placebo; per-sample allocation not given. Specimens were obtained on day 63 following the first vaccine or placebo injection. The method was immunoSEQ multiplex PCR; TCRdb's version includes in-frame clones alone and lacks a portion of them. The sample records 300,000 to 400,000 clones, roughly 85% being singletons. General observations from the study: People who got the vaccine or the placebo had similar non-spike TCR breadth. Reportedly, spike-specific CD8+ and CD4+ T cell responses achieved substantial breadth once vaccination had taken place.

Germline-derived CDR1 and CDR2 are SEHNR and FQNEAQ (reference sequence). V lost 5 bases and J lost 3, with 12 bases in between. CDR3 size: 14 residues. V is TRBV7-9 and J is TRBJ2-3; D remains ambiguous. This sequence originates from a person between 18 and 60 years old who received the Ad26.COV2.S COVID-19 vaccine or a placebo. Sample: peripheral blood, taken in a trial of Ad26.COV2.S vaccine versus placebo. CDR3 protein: CASSAILGTDTQYF. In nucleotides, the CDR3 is TGTGCCAGCAGCGCTATTTTGGGGACAGATACGCAGTATTTT.